This TCR beta chain stems from a study of Ad26.COV2.S vaccination and SARS-CoV-2 variants. Findings and caveats of the study: Overall T cell responses may have been underestimated by the analyses of TCR breadth and depth.

Described treatment: 15 to 20 received Ad26.COV2.S at low or high dose, single or two shots; several received placebo; per-sample allocation not given. Collection of the samples took place on day 63 after the first injection of vaccine or placebo. V was clipped by 0 bases and J by 9 bases, with 14 bases between them. Germline-derived CDR1 and CDR2 are MGHRA and YSYEKL. The CDR3 runs 14 residues. About this clone: The antigen is unknown.

Libraries were prepared by immunoSEQ multiplex PCR; TCRdb keeps only in-frame clonotypes and omits some of them. The sample lists roughly 350,000 clones, more than 85% occurring once. Sequences were derived from peripheral blood, sampled in a trial of Ad26.COV2.S vaccine versus placebo. The clonotype was recovered from a person aged 18-60 years who received the Ad26.COV2.S COVID-19 vaccine or a placebo. This sequence joins TRBV4-1 and TRBJ1-1; TRBD1 might be the D (5 bases). CDR3 sequence reads: CASSQDPGRRKAFF. CDR3 DNA: TGCGCCAGCAGCCAAGATCCGGGGCGTCGGAAAGCTTTCTTT.